Presented here are 10 T cell receptor beta chains from one specimen sequenced in a study of blood T cell repertoires in COVID-19. Using immunoSEQ multiplex PCR, the repertoire was profiled, and TCRdb retains in-frame clones only, with some absent. The table shows 130,000 to 150,000 clones, with 65% to 85% occurring only once. The material sequenced was peripheral blood. Every receptor here comes from a man in his sixties with active or convalescent COVID-19.

The chain is built from TRBV19 and TRBJ1-4, with D possibly being TRBD1 (6 bases). Trimming pared 10 bases from V and 8 bases from J, leaving 14 bases between. The CDR3 has 12 amino acids. Per the germline V gene, CDR1 is LNHDA and CDR2 is SQIVND (reference sequence). The CDR3 coding sequence is TGTGCCACCCAGGACAGTGAGGAAAAACTGTTTTTT. Protein product: CATQDSEEKLFF. The variable domain in full, completed from reference TRBV19 and TRBJ1-4, reads DGGITQSPKYLFRKEGQNVTLSCEQNLNHDAMYWYRQDPGQGLRLIYYSQIVNDFQKGDIAEGYSVSREKKESFPLTVTSAQKNPTAFYLCATQDSEEKLFFGSGTQLSVL.

This clone was seen a few times. This chain connects TRBV6-5 to TRBJ1-2; possibly TRBD1 for D (6 bases). The germline V gene has CDR1 MNHEY and CDR2 SVGAGI. This CDR3 is built from 16 residues. Trimming took off 2 bases at V and 7 bases at J, with 20 bases between the two ends. In DNA, the CDR3 is TGTGCCAGCAGTTACGGGACCCCCAGGGGAAAAGTTGGCTACACCTTC. Translating it yields CASSYGTPRGKVGYTF.

The chain is built from TRBV4-1 and TRBJ1-1; TRBD1 is a possible D gene (5 bases). Trimming cost V 3 bases and J 0 bases, with 8 bases left between them. CDR1 is MGHRA, CDR2 YSYEKL, per germline. This CDR3 is 14 amino acids long. The CDR3 nucleotides are TGCGCCAGCAGCCAGTCGACAGTGAACACTGAAGCTTTCTTT. It codes for CASSQSTVNTEAFF.

CDR3 protein: CASRALSRGETQYF. CDR3 in DNA: TGTGCCAGCAGGGCCCTCTCGAGGGGGGAGACCCAGTACTTC. This sequence joins TRBV28 and TRBJ2-5; D perhaps matches TRBD1 (6 bases). Germline CDR1 is MDHEN and CDR2 is SYDVKM. This CDR3 is 14 amino acids long. V lost 6 bases and J lost 5, with 16 bases in between.

The chain employs TRBV7-9 and TRBJ2-1, with D possibly TRBD2 on 7 matching bases. The CDR3 is 14 residues long. Trimming removed 6 bases from V and 8 bases from J, with 17 bases in between. Germline-derived CDR1 and CDR2 are SEHNR and FQNEAQ (reference sequence). The CDR3 DNA reads as TGTGCCAGCAGGAGGGGGGAGGGTCGGTATGAGCAGTTCTTC. Translated, it gives CASRRGEGRYEQFF.

This clone was counted only a few times. The V call is TRBV10-3, the J call TRBJ1-5; D possibly corresponds to TRBD1 (6 bases). Germline assignment: CDR1 ENHRY and CDR2 SYGVKD. The CDR3 loop spans 15 amino acids. The V end lost 8 bases, the J end lost 4 bases, and 18 bases lay between the germline ends. This CDR3 is CAIGEQGSLNQPQHF. CDR3 nucleotides: TGTGCCATCGGGGAACAGGGTAGCCTTAATCAGCCCCAGCATTTT.

The chain employs TRBV7-6 and TRBJ1-1, with 10 bases lining up with TRBD1. There are 19 residues in the CDR3. The germline gives CDR1 SGHVS, CDR2 FNYEAQ. V trimming: 0 bases; J trimming: 1 base; junction bases outside the gene matches: 11. CDR3 residues: CASSLAPGQGTMKNTEAFF. CDR3 sequence (DNA): TGTGCCAGCAGCTTAGCCCCGGGACAGGGGACGATGAAGAACACTGAAGCTTTCTTT.

The chain combines TRBV5-1 with TRBJ2-7; 10 bases fit TRBD2. CDR1 is SGHRS and CDR2 is YFSETQ in the germline V gene. V lost 2 bases and J lost 4; bases outside the gene matches: 3. This CDR3 spans 14 amino acids. The CDR3 coding sequence is TGCGCCAGCAGCTTCCTAGCGGGAGCGTACGAGCAGTACTTC. It encodes CASSFLAGAYEQYF. The full variable domain, rest sourced from reference TRBV5-1 and TRBJ2-7, is KAGVTQTPRYLIKTRGQQVTLSCSPISGHRSVSWYQQTPGQGLQFLFEYFSETQRNKGNFPGRFSGRQFSNSRSEMNVSTLELGDSALYLCASSFLAGAYEQYFGPGTRLTVT.

This clone was observed a few times. V usage is TRBV28 and J usage is TRBJ2-3, with no clear D. The CDR3 has 12 amino acids. Trimming took 5 bases from V and 2 from J, leaving 5 bases between them. The germline V gene encodes CDR1 MDHEN and CDR2 SYDVKM. The CDR3 coding sequence is TGTGCCAGCAGTCGACTCACAGATACGCAGTATTTT. Its translation: CASSRLTDTQYF.

CDR3 sequence: CASSPRRTATGELFF. The DNA of the CDR3 is TGTGCCAGCAGTCCGCGCCGGACAGCCACCGGGGAGCTGTTTTTT. The chain has TRBV2 and TRBJ2-2; perhaps TRBD1 as D (6 bases). The CDR3 covers 15 residues. Looked up from germline, CDR1 is SNHLY and CDR2 is FYNNEI. With 5 bases removed from V and 4 bases from J, the gap between germline ends came to 14 bases.